The 32 T cell receptor beta chains listed next were all sequenced from one sample in a study (dated by TCRdb to 2015 to 2017). Library prep was done by multiplex PCR. The sequencer was an Ion Torrent PGM. For the approximately 20-patient analysis, adaptor-ligated barcode primers were used to amplify TRBV12-4/TRBJ1-2 clonotypes. Using fastp trimming at Q25 and MiXCR clonotype assembly, TCRdb reanalyzed the public sequencing data and kept in-frame beta chains. All rows with the same CDR3 protein become a single entry with the most common DNA and genes. This sample comprises over a thousand distinct CDR3 sequences, roughly 21% of them detected only once. The ten top clones hold under 12% of the sample. The specimen was memory CD4+ T cells sorted from blood. The meaning of the sample's cell subset or site label: memory CD4+ T cells, CD4+CD45RO+CD25-. Receptor source: a female donor with breast cancer.

The chain combines TRBV12-3 or TRBV12-4 with TRBJ1-2; D remains unclear. The CDR3 contains 15 residues. Trimming removed 5 bases at V and 2 bases at J, with 15 bases between. CDR3 bases: TGTGCCAGCAGTCCGGCAGGAGGGATAAACTATGGCTACACCTTC. Protein: CASSPAGGINYGYTF.

By share, this clonotype counts as medium-sized (0.01 to 0.1%). This chain connects TRBV12-3 or TRBV12-4 to TRBJ1-2; D perhaps matches TRBD1 (6 bases). V was clipped by 7 bases and J by 3 bases, with 18 bases between them. This CDR3 contains 15 residues. The CDR3 sequence is CASTKAGVSDYGYTF. In DNA form, the CDR3 reads TGTGCCAGCACCAAAGCAGGGGTTTCGGACTATGGCTACACCTTC.

This clonotype is labeled as large. The rearrangement links TRBV12-3 or TRBV12-4 to TRBJ1-2; a weak D match, TRBD1 (5 bases). This CDR3 is built from 15 residues. The V gene lost 4 bases and the J gene lost 5 bases, with 17 bases spanning the gap. This CDR3 reads CASSSQGAGMYGYTF. The CDR3 bases are TGTGCCAGCAGTTCCCAAGGGGCAGGGATGTATGGCTACACCTTC.

In this sample, this clonotype is large. The chain couples TRBV12-3 or TRBV12-4 to TRBJ1-2, with 8 bases matching TRBD1. The CDR3 covers 17 residues. J was trimmed by 1 base and V by 5 bases; bases with no gene match: 12. The CDR3 DNA reads TGTGCCAGCAGTCTCGGACAGGGCAGAGTATATAACTATGGCTACACCTTC. Translation gives CASSLGQGRVYNYGYTF.

The chain couples TRBV12-3 or TRBV12-4 to TRBJ1-2, with TRBD1 identical over 9 bases. This CDR3 contains 13 residues. With 6 bases clipped from V and 7 bases from J, the junction kept 6 bases outside the gene matches. DNA for the CDR3: TGTGCCAGCAGCCGGACAGGGGAAGGTGGCTACACCTTC. It is translated as CASSRTGEGGYTF.

V and J are TRBV12-3 or TRBV12-4 and TRBJ1-2; D not resolved. The V gene lost 6 bases and the J gene lost 0 bases, with 14 bases spanning the gap. CDR3 length equals 15 residues. CDR3 bases: TGTGCCAGCAGGACACAGTCTCTTGCTAACTATGGCTACACCTTC. As protein: CASRTQSLANYGYTF.

This clonotype was detected a few times. This rearrangement joins TRBV12-3 or TRBV12-4 to TRBJ1-2; D unresolved. Between the trimmed V and J ends, which lost 1 base and 2 bases, there was a span of 8 bases. The CDR3 spans 14 residues. The CDR3 region has the DNA TGTGCCAGCAGTTTAGGGCAGGTCAACTATGGCTACACCTTC. Residues: CASSLGQVNYGYTF.

This chain joins TRBV12-3 or TRBV12-4 and TRBJ1-2, with a tentative D call TRBD1 (5 bases). The CDR3 totals 13 residues. Trimming took 6 bases from V and 8 from J, leaving 16 bases between them. The chain's CDR3 is CASSRPGRRGYTF. The CDR3 DNA sequence: TGTGCCAGCAGCCGTCCAGGGCGACGCGGCTACACCTTC.

The chain is built from TRBV12-3 or TRBV12-4 and TRBJ1-2, with D uncertain. This CDR3 has 12 amino acids. The V end was cut by 7 bases, the J end by 5 bases, with 11 bases between. The CDR3 nucleotides read TGTGCCAGCATGCGGACGGCATATGGCTACACCTTC. Protein: CASMRTAYGYTF.

In its sample, this clonotype ranks as medium-sized. This chain connects TRBV12-3 or TRBV12-4 to TRBJ1-2; the match to TRBD1 covers 7 bases. CDR3 length: 14 amino acids. Trimming took 6 bases from V and 6 from J; bases not matched to a gene: 10. CDR3 in amino acids: CASSPGTVSDGYTF. The CDR3 DNA is TGTGCCAGCAGCCCAGGGACAGTGTCGGATGGCTACACCTTC.

By sample fraction, this clonotype is large. The gene calls are TRBV12-3 or TRBV12-4 and TRBJ1-2; no clear D. This CDR3 spans 14 amino acids. Between the trimmed V and J ends, which lost 0 bases and 10 bases, there was a span of 15 bases. The CDR3 sequence is CASSLARAGTLYTF. The CDR3, as DNA: TGTGCCAGCAGTTTAGCGCGGGCCGGAACCCTCTACACCTTC.

This clonotype was seen many times. The CDR3 protein is CASSRTRGGYTF. Written as DNA, the CDR3 is TGTGCCAGCAGCCGCACGAGGGGTGGCTACACCTTC. This chain uses TRBV12-3 or TRBV12-4 with TRBJ1-2; possibly TRBD1 for D (5 bases). This CDR3 region has 12 residues. The germline V and J ends were trimmed by 6 bases and 7 bases, with 12 bases remaining between them.

Within the sample, this clonotype is medium-sized (0.01 to 0.1%). V and J are TRBV12-3 or TRBV12-4 and TRBJ1-2; tentative D call: TRBD1 (5 bases). With 1 base removed from V and 3 bases from J, the gap between germline ends came to 6 bases. This CDR3 comprises 13 residues. The CDR3 nucleotides read TGTGCCAGCAGTTTAGAGGGGCACTATGGCTACACCTTC. As protein: CASSLEGHYGYTF.

The rearrangement uses TRBV12-3 or TRBV12-4 and TRBJ1-2; D unresolved. The V end lost 0 bases, the J end lost 7 bases, and 15 bases lay between the germline ends. The CDR3 has 15 amino acids. CDR3 in DNA: TGTGCCAGCAGTTTAGCTGTTGGGCAATTCGGTGGCTACACCTTC. Its protein product is CASSLAVGQFGGYTF.

In its sample, this clonotype is medium-sized. The V gene is TRBV12-3 or TRBV12-4, the J gene TRBJ1-2; D gene uncertain. This CDR3 spans 12 amino acids. V lost 4 bases to trimming and J lost 1 base, with 4 bases between them. CDR3 DNA: TGTGCCAGCAGTTCCTTTAACTATGGCTACACCTTC. It translates to CASSSFNYGYTF.

In its sample, this clonotype ranks as medium-sized. The chain carries TRBV12-3 or TRBV12-4 and TRBJ1-2; D gene ambiguous. Between the trimmed V and J ends, which lost 6 bases and 8 bases, there was a span of 10 bases. The CDR3 is made up of 11 amino acids. The CDR3 DNA reads as TGTGCCAGCAGCTTCCTTGAGGGCTACACCTTC. Translated: CASSFLEGYTF.

This clonotype has more than one count but fewer than ten. The rearrangement uses TRBV12-3 or TRBV12-4 and TRBJ1-2; D is ambiguous. The V gene lost 6 bases and the J gene lost 7 bases, with 15 bases spanning the gap. The CDR3 totals 13 residues. Written as DNA, the CDR3 is TGTGCCAGCAGAAACGACCCAACGGGTGGCTACACCTTC. It encodes CASRNDPTGGYTF.

This clonotype counts as large. The J gene is TRBJ1-2, the V gene TRBV12-3 or TRBV12-4; possibly TRBD1 for D (5 bases). The CDR3 loop spans 12 amino acids. V shed 5 bases and J shed 5 bases, with 9 bases lying between them. For the CDR3, the DNA is TGTGCCAGCAGTGAGGGGACTTATGGCTACACCTTC. Translation gives CASSEGTYGYTF.

This clonotype counts as medium-sized. This rearrangement joins TRBV12-3 or TRBV12-4 to TRBJ1-2; weak D call: TRBD1 (5 bases). V lost 7 bases and J 4 bases, leaving 13 bases between the germline ends. There are 13 residues in the CDR3. This CDR3 reads CASNPGLFYGYTF. Written as DNA, the CDR3 is TGTGCCAGCAATCCGGGGCTTTTCTATGGCTACACCTTC.

By sample fraction, this clonotype is large. DNA of the CDR3: TGTGCCAGCAGTTTAGCGCTTCGACCTAACTATGGCTACACCTTC. Translated, it gives CASSLALRPNYGYTF. The V call is TRBV12-3 or TRBV12-4, the J call TRBJ1-2, with no clear D. CDR3 length equals 15 residues. Between the trimmed V and J ends, which lost 0 bases and 0 bases, there was a span of 8 bases.

Within the sample, this clonotype is large. The chain is built from TRBV12-3 or TRBV12-4 and TRBJ1-2; D perhaps matches TRBD1 (5 bases). Trimming left V 5 bases short and J 0 bases short, with 7 bases between. The CDR3 runs to 13 residues. The CDR3 bases are TGTGCCAGCAGTGCGGGGCCTAACTATGGCTACACCTTC. Its translation: CASSAGPNYGYTF.

This clonotype is termed large (0.1 to 1%). This chain uses TRBV12-3 or TRBV12-4 with TRBJ1-2; tentative D call: TRBD1 (5 bases). Deletions cut 6 bases from V and 5 bases from J, with 13 bases between. The CDR3 covers 13 residues. CDR3 protein: CASRPDRQYGYTF. In nucleotides, the CDR3 is TGTGCCAGCAGACCCGACAGACAATATGGCTACACCTTC.

This clonotype is labeled as large. This sequence joins TRBV12-3 or TRBV12-4 and TRBJ1-2; D not certain. There are 14 residues in the CDR3. Trimming took 1 base from V and 8 from J, leaving 14 bases between them. CDR3 nucleotides: TGTGCCAGCAGTTTAGAGGGTTTGCTTTACGGCTACACCTTC. Amino acid sequence: CASSLEGLLYGYTF.

This clonotype is large by share. The chain couples TRBV12-3 or TRBV12-4 to TRBJ1-2; no clear D. This CDR3 region has 11 residues. Trimming took off 2 bases at V and 8 bases at J, with 6 bases between the two ends. DNA for the CDR3: TGTGCCAGCAGTTTATCTAGAGGCTACACCTTC. The encoded protein is CASSLSRGYTF.

The table lists this clonotype with a count of one. The chain uses TRBV12-3 or TRBV12-4 and TRBJ1-2, with 9 nucleotides matching TRBD1. The CDR3 contains 13 residues. With V trimmed by 4 bases and J by 8 bases, 5 bases remained unmatched. The CDR3 is CASSWDRARGYTF. In DNA form, the CDR3 reads TGTGCCAGCAGTTGGGACAGGGCGCGCGGCTACACCTTC.

This clonotype is large (0.1 to 1%) within its sample. The chain recombines TRBV12-3 or TRBV12-4 with TRBJ1-2; D is ambiguous. The CDR3 has 14 amino acids. With 7 bases removed from V and 3 bases from J, the gap between germline ends came to 15 bases. The CDR3 DNA is TGTGCCAGCACCACAGCGGGCTGGGACTATGGCTACACCTTC. Its translation is CASTTAGWDYGYTF.

This chain joins TRBV12-3 or TRBV12-4 and TRBJ1-2; 7 nucleotides align to TRBD1. The J segment lost 2 bases and the V segment lost 5 bases, leaving 2 bases of the junction unmatched. The length of the CDR3 is 13 residues. In DNA, the CDR3 is TGTGCCAGCAGTCGACAGGGCAACTATGGCTACACCTTC. This gives the protein CASSRQGNYGYTF.

This clonotype appeared once. The chain couples TRBV12-3 or TRBV12-4 to TRBJ1-2; a possible D gene is TRBD1 (5 bases). The CDR3 covers 14 residues. Trimming pared 6 bases from V and 4 bases from J, leaving 15 bases between. The CDR3 DNA reads TGTGCCAGCAGCCAAGAGTCCGACAGCTATGGCTACACCTTC. This codes for CASSQESDSYGYTF.

This chain joins TRBV12-3 or TRBV12-4 and TRBJ1-2; 8 nucleotides align to TRBD1. The length of the CDR3 is 12 residues. The ends lost 7 bases at V and 8 bases at J; junction bases unmatched: 6. The CDR3 coding sequence is TGTGCCAGCACTTGGACAGGGAAAGGCTACACCTTC. Residues: CASTWTGKGYTF.

In its sample, this clonotype is large (0.1 to 1%). The CDR3 here is CASSLIAGNYGYTF. CDR3 in DNA: TGTGCCAGCAGTTTGATCGCCGGTAACTATGGCTACACCTTC. This chain connects TRBV12-3 or TRBV12-4 to TRBJ1-2; D is ambiguous. Trimming removed 3 bases at V and 1 base at J, with 9 bases between. This CDR3 has 14 residues.

By sample fraction, this clonotype is large. This sequence joins TRBV12-3 or TRBV12-4 and TRBJ1-2; perhaps TRBD1 as D (5 bases). The ends were cut back, 0 bases at V and 8 bases at J, with 10 bases in the middle. The CDR3 runs 13 residues. CDR3 in DNA: TGTGCCAGCAGTTTAGCTGCAGGGATCGGCTACACCTTC. Translating gives CASSLAAGIGYTF.

This clonotype is classed as medium-sized. The chain recombines TRBV12-3 or TRBV12-4 with TRBJ1-2; no firm D call. The CDR3 loop spans 15 amino acids. Deletions cut 1 base from V and 2 bases from J, with 11 bases between. CDR3 nucleotide sequence: TGTGCCAGCAGTTTAGGAGGTCCGAGGAACTATGGCTACACCTTC. This translates into CASSLGGPRNYGYTF.